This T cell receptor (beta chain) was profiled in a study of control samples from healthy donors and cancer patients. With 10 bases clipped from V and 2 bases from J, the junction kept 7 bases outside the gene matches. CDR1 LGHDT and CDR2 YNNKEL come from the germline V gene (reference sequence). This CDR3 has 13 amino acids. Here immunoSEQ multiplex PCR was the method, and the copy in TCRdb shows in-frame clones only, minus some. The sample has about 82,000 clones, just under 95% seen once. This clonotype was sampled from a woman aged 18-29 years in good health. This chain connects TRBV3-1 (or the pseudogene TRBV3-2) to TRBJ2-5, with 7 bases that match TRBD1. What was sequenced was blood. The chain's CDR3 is CATLGQRQETQYF. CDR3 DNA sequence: TGTGCCACCCTGGGACAGCGGCAAGAGACCCAGTACTTC.